This passage covers 21 T cell receptor beta chains from one sample sequenced in a study of blood T cell repertoires in COVID-19. Some clones are missing from TCRdb's copy, which holds only in-frame ones; the method was immunoSEQ multiplex PCR. The sample records around 74,000 clones, over 85% being singletons. The sequencing sample was made of peripheral blood. Receptor source: a woman older than 75 with active or convalescent COVID-19.

Only one count was recorded for this clone. The chain links TRBV28 to TRBJ1-2, with 8 bases lining up with TRBD1. Germline trimming cut 6 bases from V and 8 bases from J; bases unmatched to any gene: 11. CDR1 and CDR2 from the germline V gene are MDHEN and SYDVKM. The CDR3 runs to 14 residues. DNA of the CDR3: TGTGCCAGCAGCAATATCCAGGGGGCAGGCGGCTACACCTTC. Translation gives CASSNIQGAGGYTF.

This chain uses TRBV27 with TRBJ1-1; perhaps TRBD1 as D (6 bases). V was trimmed by 8 bases and J by 5 bases, leaving 9 bases between them. Germline V gives CDR1 MNHEY, CDR2 SMNVEV (reference sequence). This CDR3 contains 11 residues. The CDR3 region is CASHQGTEAFF. CDR3 nucleotide sequence: TGTGCCAGCCATCAGGGGACTGAAGCTTTCTTT.

The rearrangement links TRBV6-1 to TRBJ2-7; weak D call: TRBD1 (6 bases). Germline V gene data show CDR1 as MNHNS and CDR2 as SASEGT. The CDR3 has 12 amino acids. Between the trimmed V and J ends, which lost 3 bases and 5 bases, there was a span of 8 bases. In DNA form, the CDR3 reads TGTGCCAGCAGTGAGAGGGGGAACGAGCAGTACTTC. This sequence encodes CASSERGNEQYF.

This chain links TRBV6-5 with TRBJ1-6, with no clear D. Germline V gene data show CDR1 as MNHEY and CDR2 as SVGAGI. Trimming took off 6 bases at V and 1 base at J, with 7 bases between the two ends. This CDR3 region has 14 residues. DNA for the CDR3: TGTGCCAGCAGACCCGGGTCCTATAATTCACCCCTCCACTTT. Protein sequence: CASRPGSYNSPLHF.

The chain recombines TRBV5-5 with TRBJ2-7; D remains ambiguous. This CDR3 spans 11 amino acids. Germline CDR1 SGHKS, CDR2 YYEKEE (reference sequence). The V end lost 2 bases, the J end lost 5 bases, and 5 bases lay between the germline ends. The CDR3 region is CASSFAHEQYF. The CDR3 DNA sequence: TGTGCCAGCAGCTTCGCGCACGAGCAGTACTTC. The full variable domain, in which reference TRBV5-5 and TRBJ2-7 provide the parts outside the CDR3, is DAGVTQSPTHLIKTRGQQVTLRCSPISGHKSVSWYQQVLGQGPQFIFQYYEKEERGRGNFPDRFSARQFPNYSSELNVNALLLGDSALYLCASSFAHEQYFGPGTRLTVT.

This clone has a single count. Here the CDR3 DNA reads TGCGCCAGCAGCTTGGGAGCAGGGGGCGCAGGACAGCCCCAGCATTTT. Translated: CASSLGAGGAGQPQHF. The chain combines TRBV5-1 with TRBJ1-5, with TRBD1 identical over 8 bases. This CDR3 spans 16 amino acids. Germline lookup yields CDR1 SGHRS and CDR2 YFSETQ. J lost 7 bases, V lost 0 bases, and 9 bases had no gene match.

The rearrangement uses TRBV5-6 and TRBJ1-1; a weak D match, TRBD1 (6 bases). Per the germline V gene, CDR1 is SGHDT and CDR2 is YYEEEE. This CDR3 comprises 14 residues. The germline V and J ends were trimmed by 5 bases and 3 bases, with 14 bases remaining between them. The DNA for the CDR3 is TGTGCCAGCAGTTCGGACAGTGAGGACACTGAAGCTTTCTTT. This codes for CASSSDSEDTEAFF.

This chain joins TRBV24-1 and TRBJ1-1; D not resolved. V was shortened by 3 bases and J by 8 bases, with 12 bases between the two germline ends. Germline CDR1 KGHDR, CDR2 SFDVKD. This CDR3 has 13 amino acids. CDR3 DNA: TGTGCCACCAGTGATCGACAATCCTTGGAAGCTTTCTTT. Translation: CATSDRQSLEAFF.

Written as DNA, the CDR3 is TGTGCCAGCAGCGTTTCGGCGGACTCTGGAAACACCATATATTTT. This translates into CASSVSADSGNTIYF. The chain links TRBV9 to TRBJ1-3; D is ambiguous. Trimming removed 2 bases from V and 0 bases from J, with 9 bases in between. The CDR3 length is 15 residues. The germline V gene has CDR1 SGDLS and CDR2 YYNGEE.

This chain connects TRBV7-9 to TRBJ2-5; possible D gene TRBD2, 7 bases. Germline V CDR1 and CDR2: SEHNR, FQNEAQ (reference sequence). The CDR3 loop spans 17 amino acids. Trimming removed 5 bases from V and 0 bases from J, with 19 bases in between. CDR3 in amino acids: CASSPLWRGPNQETQYF. The CDR3 DNA is TGTGCCAGCAGCCCTCTTTGGCGGGGGCCCAACCAAGAGACCCAGTACTTC.

In regard to this clone: Other DNA sequences in the same sample also yield this CDR3. The chain has TRBV19 and TRBJ1-6, with D possibly being TRBD1 (5 bases). The CDR3 totals 13 residues. Germline V gives CDR1 LNHDA, CDR2 SQIVND (reference sequence). The V end was cut by 1 base, the J end by 7 bases, with 5 bases between. The CDR3 nucleotides read TGTGCCAGTAGTATAGGGGGCAATTCACCCCTCCACTTT. Protein sequence: CASSIGGNSPLHF.

The V and J genes are TRBV5-4 and TRBJ2-7; possibly TRBD2 for D (7 bases). The germline V gene encodes CDR1 SGHNT and CDR2 YYREEE (reference sequence). Trimming removed 4 bases at V and 6 bases at J, with 17 bases between. The CDR3 length is 14 residues. The CDR3 protein is CASSPAGAFGEQYF. In DNA, the CDR3 is TGTGCCAGCAGCCCGGCGGGGGCTTTCGGCGAGCAGTACTTC. The full variable domain, with the rest looked up from reference TRBV5-4 and TRBJ2-7, is ETGVTQSPTHLIKTRGQQVTLRCSSQSGHNTVSWYQQALGQGPQFIFQYYREEENGRGNFPPRFSGLQFPNYSSELNVNALELDDSALYLCASSPAGAFGEQYFGPGTRLTVT.

V and J are TRBV27 and TRBJ1-2, with 8 bases aligning to TRBD1. The CDR3 consists of 14 residues. V shed 5 bases and J 8 bases; nucleotides not matched to a gene: 10. CDR1 is MNHEY, CDR2 SMNVEV, per germline (reference sequence). The CDR3 is CASSLRTGLGGYTF. CDR3 bases: TGTGCCAGCAGTCTCCGGACAGGGCTAGGCGGCTACACCTTC.

This rearrangement joins TRBV27 to TRBJ2-7, with 8 bases matching TRBD1. This CDR3 region has 18 residues. V dropped 5 bases and J dropped 6; count of bases not matched to a gene: 21. Germline V gene lookup returns CDR1 MNHEY and CDR2 SMNVEV (reference sequence). The CDR3 DNA sequence: TGTGCCAGCAGTGGGAGAGGGACAGGTGCCTTTCCATACGCCGAGCAGTACTTC. Its protein product is CASSGRGTGAFPYAEQYF.

This chain links TRBV10-3 with TRBJ2-1; 9 bases are a match to TRBD2. V was pared by 0 bases and J by 6 bases, with 6 bases of the junction left unmatched. The CDR3 length is 16 residues. Germline lookup yields CDR1 ENHRY and CDR2 SYGVKD. The CDR3 spells CAISESGGGATNEQFF. Here the CDR3 DNA reads TGTGCCATCAGTGAGTCTGGCGGGGGGGCGACCAATGAGCAGTTCTTC.

The J gene is TRBJ1-5, the V gene TRBV28; 7 nucleotides align to TRBD1. CDR1 and CDR2 from the germline V gene are MDHEN and SYDVKM. With 4 bases clipped from V and 15 bases from J, the junction kept 6 bases outside the gene matches. The CDR3 length is 11 residues. CDR3 protein: CASSSDRSPHF. CDR3 nucleotides: TGTGCCAGCAGTTCGGACAGGTCTCCGCATTTT.

This clone was seen only once. The chain carries TRBV19 and TRBJ2-3; D is perhaps TRBD2 (5 bases). CDR3 size: 14 residues. Looked up from germline, CDR1 is LNHDA and CDR2 is SQIVND (reference sequence). V lost 6 bases and J lost 2, with 12 bases in between. The CDR3 sequence is CASRAEGPTDTQYF. The CDR3 DNA is TGTGCCAGTAGGGCCGAGGGTCCCACAGATACGCAGTATTTT.

The chain recombines TRBV4-1 with TRBJ2-3, with 11 nucleotides matching TRBD2. Germline CDR1 MGHRA, CDR2 YSYEKL. J gave up 2 bases and V 6 bases, and 4 bases lay outside the gene matches. This CDR3 is built from 15 residues. The DNA for the CDR3 is TGCGCCAGCAGTCTTAGCGGGGGGGACACAGATACGCAGTATTTT. Amino acid sequence: CASSLSGGDTDTQYF.

The rearrangement links TRBV5-4 to TRBJ1-4, with TRBD1 identical over 9 bases. This CDR3 region has 16 residues. The V and J ends lost 4 bases and 8 bases, in that order; junction bases with no gene match: 12. The V gene's germline CDR1 is SGHNT and CDR2 YYREEE (reference sequence). The CDR3 loop is CASSPDRGGVEEKLFF. DNA for the CDR3: TGTGCCAGCAGCCCGGACAGGGGAGGGGTGGAGGAAAAACTGTTTTTT.

J is TRBJ2-1 and V is TRBV5-4; 7 bases fit TRBD2. Germline-derived CDR1 and CDR2 are SGHNT and YYREEE (reference sequence). V was clipped by 4 bases and J by 0 bases; unmatched bases: 10. This CDR3 has 17 residues. The CDR3 sequence is CASSSRSGTNSYNEQFF. The CDR3, as DNA: TGTGCCAGCAGCAGCCGCTCCGGGACTAACTCCTACAATGAGCAGTTCTTC. Full variable domain (outside the CDR3, taken from reference TRBV5-4 and TRBJ2-1): ETGVTQSPTHLIKTRGQQVTLRCSSQSGHNTVSWYQQALGQGPQFIFQYYREEENGRGNFPPRFSGLQFPNYSSELNVNALELDDSALYLCASSSRSGTNSYNEQFFGPGTRLTVL.

The genes are TRBV18 and TRBJ2-5; possibly TRBD1 for D (7 bases). The CDR3 has 12 amino acids. Trimming took 6 bases from V and 4 from J, leaving 9 bases between them. Per germline, CDR1 KGHSH and CDR2 LQKENI. Here the CDR3 DNA reads TGTGCCAGCTCGCAGGGGGGAGAGACCCAGTACTTC. Translation: CASSQGGETQYF.